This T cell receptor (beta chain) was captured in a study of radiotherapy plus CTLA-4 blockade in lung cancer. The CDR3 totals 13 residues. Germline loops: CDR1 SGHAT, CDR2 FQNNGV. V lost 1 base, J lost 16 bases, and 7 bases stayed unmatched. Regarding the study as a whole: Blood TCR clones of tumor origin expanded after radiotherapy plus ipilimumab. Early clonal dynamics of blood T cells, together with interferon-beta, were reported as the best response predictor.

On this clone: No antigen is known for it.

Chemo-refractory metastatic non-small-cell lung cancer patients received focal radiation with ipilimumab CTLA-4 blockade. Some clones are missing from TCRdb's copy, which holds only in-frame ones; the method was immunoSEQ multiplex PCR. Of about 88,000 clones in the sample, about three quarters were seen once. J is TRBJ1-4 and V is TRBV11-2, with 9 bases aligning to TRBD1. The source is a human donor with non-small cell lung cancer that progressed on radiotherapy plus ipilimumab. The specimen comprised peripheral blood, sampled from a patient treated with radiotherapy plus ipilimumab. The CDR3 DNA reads TGTGCCAGCAGCTTAGCTGGGACAGGGACTCCGTTTTTT. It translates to CASSLAGTGTPFF.